This T cell receptor beta chain came from a study of blood T cell repertoires in COVID-19 (TCRdb year 2020). Background for the entire study: The collaborator samples originated in the United States, Italy and Spain and spanned the acute and convalescent phases of COVID-19. The dataset comprised deeply sampled blood TCRbeta repertoires from subjects exposed to, actively infected with, or recovered from COVID-19. Where available, HLA class I and class II types were obtained from metadata supplied by the sample provider rather than from assay-based typing. The material from the prospective study consisted of cDNA or gDNA derived from T cells, B-cell-depleted T cells, or PBMCs. Sample metadata almost always included a de-identified subject ID, COVID-19 status, age in years and sex. Samples were obtained from the ongoing ImmuneRACE study (first 160 participants) and from about 1,300 subjects provided by 6 global collaborators. The repertoires were made available in a free public database intended to serve as a resource for research on the immune response to SARS-CoV-2.

TCRbeta CDR3 regions were amplified from genomic DNA by means of the immunoSEQ Assay, a bias-controlled multiplex PCR. The source study handled its data this way. The number of nucleated cells in each sample was estimated by amplification of reference gene primers within the assay. To quantify the absolute abundance of each unique TCRbeta CDR3 rearrangement, sequence reads were collapsed and filtered. Productive Simpson clonality was computed per sample as the square root of Simpson's diversity index over productive rearrangements. TCRdb took over this immuneACCESS table, retaining in-frame rearrangements with V and J assigned. Such tables are incomplete; in checked studies, under half of the missing clones stem from an unresolved V gene, and the remainder is unexplained. The DNA gave D and trimming, while V, J and clone size come from that table. The sample records approximately 100,000 clones, roughly 84% of which are singletons. In total, the top ten clones hold roughly 12% of the sample.

Note on this clone: Its antigen is currently not known. Base qualities were left out, and no much larger clone turns up one base away.

The collaborating institutions used their own protocols to collect whole blood in K2EDTA tubes. For TCRbeta analysis, collaborators shipped samples as frozen whole blood, isolated PBMCs, or DNA extracted from either of those sample types. Results the study describes overall, beyond this receptor: Clinical and demographic metadata were provided uncurated, with the amount varying by source and participant.

The receptor was isolated from a human donor in a cohort sampled during active COVID-19. Sequenced sample: peripheral blood.

The sequence in DNA is TGTGCCAGCCGGACAGGGGTCGACACCGGGGAGCTGTTTTTT. It codes for CASRTGVDTGELFF. The V and J genes are TRBV6-5 and TRBJ2-2, and 9 junctional nucleotides match TRBD1. Inclusive of the bounding cysteine and phenylalanine, the CDR3 is 14 residues long. Just the 42-base CDR3 DNA is kept, in frame starting at base 1. Relative to germline, V is missing 8 bases and J is missing 3 bases, with 4 bases of the junction outside any gene match. CDR1 MNHEY and CDR2 SVGAGI are derived from the germline V gene.